A single sample gave rise to the 28 T cell receptor beta chains below, sequenced in a study of TIL therapy for anti-PD-1-resistant metastatic lung cancer. Sequencing used immunoSEQ v3. Using immunoSEQ multiplex PCR, the repertoire was profiled, and TCRdb retains in-frame clones only, with some absent. The table lists about 50,000 clones, about three quarters of them singletons, with 5.5% to 6% in the top ten. As to time point: pre-treatment sample, taken before nivolumab and TIL therapy. Tumor tissue came from excised metastases, mostly pleural nodules or supraclavicular lymph nodes. Sample: tumor tissue, taken at baseline. Receptors were obtained from a person aged 25 to 85 with non-small cell lung cancer.

The chain joins TRBV18 to TRBJ1-1; TRBD1 might be the D (5 bases). The CDR3 contains 15 residues. Trimming pared 4 bases from V and 0 bases from J, leaving 12 bases between. Looked up from germline, CDR1 is KGHSH and CDR2 is LQKENI. The CDR3, as DNA: TGTGCCAGCTCACAGGGTAGGGGTATGAACACTGAAGCTTTCTTT. It is translated as CASSQGRGMNTEAFF. Combining the CDR3 with reference TRBV18 and TRBJ1-1 gives the whole variable domain NAGVMQNPRHLVRRRGQEARLRCSPMKGHSHVYWYRQLPEEGLKFMVYLQKENIIDESGMPKERFSAEFPKEGPSILRIQQVVRGDSAAYFCASSQGRGMNTEAFFGQGTRLTVV.

The chain uses TRBV18 and TRBJ2-2; unclear D gene. Between the trimmed V and J ends, which lost 2 bases and 6 bases, there was a span of 7 bases. The germline V gene encodes CDR1 KGHSH and CDR2 LQKENI. This CDR3 is 13 amino acids long. CDR3: CASSPGDAGELFF. CDR3 coding DNA: TGTGCCAGCTCACCAGGGGATGCCGGGGAGCTGTTTTTT.

V usage is TRBV4-3 and J usage is TRBJ2-7, with D possibly being TRBD2 (7 bases). V dropped 1 base and J dropped 4 bases, with 14 bases sitting between them. The germline V gene encodes CDR1 LGHNA and CDR2 YSLEER. This CDR3 contains 15 residues. The CDR3 reads CASSQGLRGQYEQYF. In DNA, the CDR3 is TGCGCCAGCAGCCAAGGGCTGCGGGGGCAGTACGAGCAGTACTTC.

The rearrangement uses TRBV5-6 and TRBJ1-1, with D uncertain. Trimming left V 9 bases short and J 5 bases short, with 14 bases between. This CDR3 has 12 residues. Germline values: CDR1 SGHDT, CDR2 YYEEEE. CDR3 protein: CATRGIRTEAFF. The CDR3, as DNA: TGTGCCACCCGCGGGATTAGGACTGAAGCTTTCTTT.

This clone was found a few times. CDR3 region: CASSLGQGPTYEQYF. In nucleotides, the CDR3 is TGCGCCAGCAGCTTGGGACAGGGGCCCACCTACGAGCAGTACTTC. The rearrangement joins TRBV5-1 to TRBJ2-7, with TRBD1 identical over 8 bases. The CDR3 is 15 residues long. CDR1 SGHRS and CDR2 YFSETQ come from the germline V gene. Trimming took 0 bases from V and 2 from J; bases not matched to a gene: 4.

This clone has only a few counts. J is TRBJ1-1 and V is TRBV10-1; D gene uncertain. With 6 bases removed from V and 0 bases from J, the gap between germline ends came to 8 bases. Germline loops: CDR1 WNHNN, CDR2 SYGVQD (reference sequence). This CDR3 has 13 amino acids. The DNA of the CDR3 is TGCGCCAGCAGAGCCACCCTGAACACTGAAGCTTTCTTT. Its translation: CASRATLNTEAFF.

The genes are TRBV11-2 and TRBJ2-2; no firm D call. Trimming removed 1 base at V and 6 bases at J, with 12 bases between. The CDR3 is made up of 15 amino acids. Germline CDR1 SGHAT, CDR2 FQNNGV. CDR3 sequence (DNA): TGTGCCAGCAGCTTAGTGGGCCAGGCTTCCGGGGAGCTGTTTTTT. It is translated as CASSLVGQASGELFF. The whole variable domain, remainder taken from reference TRBV11-2 and TRBJ2-2, is EAGVAQSPRYKIIEKRQSVAFWCNPISGHATLYWYQQILGQGPKLLIQFQNNGVVDDSQLPKDRFSAERLKGVDSTLKIQPAKLEDSAVYLCASSLVGQASGELFFGEGSRLTVL.

The sample holds a few counts of this clone. CDR3 sequence: CASSGDMGGYTF. The CDR3 DNA reads as TGTGCCAGCAGCGGCGACATGGGCGGCTACACCTTC. V is TRBV7-9 and J is TRBJ1-2; D is unclear. CDR3 length equals 12 residues. Trimming shortened V by 5 bases and J by 8 bases, and 12 bases separated the two germline ends. Germline lookup yields CDR1 SEHNR and CDR2 FQNEAQ (reference sequence).

This chain connects TRBV19 to TRBJ1-5; no clear D. The CDR3 covers 14 residues. In germline, CDR1 is LNHDA, CDR2 SQIVND (reference sequence). Trimming took off 3 bases at V and 7 bases at J, with 13 bases between the two ends. In DNA, the CDR3 is TGTGCCAGTAGTATTCGGCAGGCGGGGCAGCCCCAGCATTTT. This encodes CASSIRQAGQPQHF.

The chain recombines TRBV7-9 with TRBJ2-5; D not certain. CDR3 length: 15 amino acids. The germline CDR1 and CDR2 sequences are SEHNR and FQNEAQ (reference sequence). V was pared by 2 bases and J by 1 base, with 11 bases between. The CDR3 protein is CASSLIASVQETQYF. CDR3 in DNA: TGTGCCAGCAGCTTAATCGCCTCAGTCCAAGAGACCCAGTACTTC.

The sample holds one count of this clone. V is TRBV4-1 and J is TRBJ2-3, with D maybe TRBD2 (6 bases). Trimming left V 0 bases short and J 2 bases short, with 15 bases between. The CDR3 is made up of 17 amino acids. Germline V gene data show CDR1 as MGHRA and CDR2 as YSYEKL. The CDR3 loop is CASSQETQAGNTDTQYF. In DNA form, the CDR3 reads TGCGCCAGCAGCCAAGAGACTCAGGCGGGGAACACAGATACGCAGTATTTT.

This chain joins TRBV6-1 and TRBJ1-5; no clear D. The CDR3 is 12 amino acids. Per the germline V gene, CDR1 is MNHNS and CDR2 is SASEGT. The germline V and J ends were trimmed by 2 bases and 9 bases, with 8 bases remaining between them. CDR3 sequence reads: CASSEMGRPQHF. In DNA, the CDR3 is TGTGCCAGCAGTGAAATGGGAAGGCCCCAGCATTTT.

The V and J genes are TRBV27 and TRBJ1-5; 11 bases agree with TRBD1. Germline V gives CDR1 MNHEY, CDR2 SMNVEV (reference sequence). The junction had 9 bases not matched to a gene; V was cut back by 5 bases and J by 3 bases. This CDR3 is built from 17 residues. The CDR3 DNA reads as TGTGCCAGCAGTGATAGGGACAGGGGGAGAGACAATCAGCCCCAGCATTTT. It is translated as CASSDRDRGRDNQPQHF.

V usage is TRBV6-1 and J usage is TRBJ2-2; tentatively, D is TRBD1 (6 bases). Germline V gene data show CDR1 as MNHNS and CDR2 as SASEGT. The CDR3 is made up of 13 amino acids. Trimming stripped 9 bases from V and 2 bases from J, with 10 bases between. The CDR3 nucleotides read TGTGCCAGTTCGACAGGAAACACCGGGGAGCTGTTTTTT. Translated, it gives CASSTGNTGELFF.

The chain joins TRBV7-8 to TRBJ2-7; TRBD2 aligns across 15 bases. CDR3 length equals 17 residues. Germline V CDR1 and CDR2: SGHVS, FQNEAQ. J gave up 4 bases and V 2 bases, and 6 bases lay outside the gene matches. CDR3 DNA: TGTGCCAGCAGCTTACCTAGGACTAGCGGGAGGGTATACGAGCAGTACTTC. Translation gives CASSLPRTSGRVYEQYF.

The CDR3 DNA reads as TGTGCCAGCAGCGCTAACAATGAGCAGTTCTTC. Translating it yields CASSANNEQFF. The chain recombines TRBV9 with TRBJ2-1; no definite D call. V was cut by 3 bases and J by 5 bases, with 3 bases left in between. Germline loops: CDR1 SGDLS, CDR2 YYNGEE. The CDR3 is 11 amino acids. Drawing the rest from reference TRBV9 and TRBJ2-1, the complete variable domain is DSGVTQTPKHLITATGQRVTLRCSPRSGDLSVYWYQQSLDQGLQFLIQYYNGEERAKGNILERFSAQQFPDLHSELNLSSLELGDSALYFCASSANNEQFFGPGTRLTVL.

The chain combines TRBV5-1 with TRBJ2-5; the match to TRBD2 covers 11 bases. CDR3 length: 16 amino acids. The V gene's germline CDR1 is SGHRS and CDR2 YFSETQ. V shed 4 bases, J shed 1 base, and the junction held 6 bases outside the gene matches. The CDR3 nucleotides read TGCGCCAGCAGCCCTGGACTAGCGGGCATCCAAGAGACCCAGTACTTC. Its translation is CASSPGLAGIQETQYF.

V is TRBV7-9 and J is TRBJ1-2; possible D gene TRBD1, 6 bases. This CDR3 comprises 15 residues. Germline assignment: CDR1 SEHNR and CDR2 FQNEAQ (reference sequence). Trimming pared 1 base from V and 7 bases from J, leaving 16 bases between. Here the CDR3 reads CASSLVSQGQSGYTF. The CDR3 DNA reads TGTGCCAGCAGCTTAGTTTCGCAGGGGCAAAGTGGCTACACCTTC.

This chain links TRBV6-4 with TRBJ2-1, with 13 bases aligning to TRBD2. Germline CDR1 and CDR2: MRHNA and SNTAGT. This CDR3 comprises 14 residues. Losses at the gene ends were 4 bases for V and 6 bases for J; bases not matched to a gene: 0. The CDR3 DNA reads TGTGCCAGCAGTGGACTAGCGGGGGGCAATGAGCAGTTCTTC. This translates into CASSGLAGGNEQFF.

The chain combines TRBV4-3 with TRBJ1-5; tentatively, D is TRBD1 (6 bases). The CDR3 is 15 residues long. The V end lost 0 bases, the J end lost 7 bases, and 13 bases lay between the germline ends. Germline CDR1 LGHNA, CDR2 YSLEER. CDR3 sequence: CASSQDLRGGQPQHF. The CDR3 DNA is TGCGCCAGCAGCCAAGATTTAAGGGGGGGGCAGCCCCAGCATTTT.

V is TRBV6-7 and J is TRBJ1-4, with D uncertain. TRBV6-7 is reported as an ORF; its role is uncertain. The V end lost 0 bases, the J end lost 8 bases, and 13 bases lay between the germline ends. CDR3 size: 15 residues. CDR3 nucleotide sequence: TGTGCCAGCAGTTACTCGTGGTACGGCCGGGAAAAACTGTTTTTT. This translates into CASSYSWYGREKLFF.

V and J are TRBV25-1 and TRBJ1-2; the D gene is possibly TRBD1 (5 bases). Trimming stripped 7 bases from V and 3 bases from J, with 9 bases between. The CDR3 loop spans 12 amino acids. The V gene's germline CDR1 is MGHDK and CDR2 SYGVNS. The CDR3 sequence: CASTPGDYGYTF. CDR3 DNA sequence: TGTGCCAGCACCCCGGGGGACTATGGCTACACCTTC.

The J gene is TRBJ2-2, the V gene TRBV7-2; 7 bases fit TRBD1. The CDR3 covers 18 residues. Germline CDR1 reads SGHTA; CDR2 reads FQGNSA. V lost 0 bases and J lost 5; bases outside the gene matches: 12. CDR3 coding DNA: TGTGCCAGCAGCTTAGCCGGTGGGGGACAGACCATTACCGGGGAGCTGTTTTTT. Translated: CASSLAGGGQTITGELFF. Full variable domain (outside the CDR3, taken from reference TRBV7-2 and TRBJ2-2): GAGVSQSPSNKVTEKGKDVELRCDPISGHTALYWYRQSLGQGLEFLIYFQGNSAPDKSGLPSDRFSAERTGGSVSTLTIQRTQQEDSAVYLCASSLAGGGQTITGELFFGEGSRLTVL.

The rearrangement joins TRBV7-3 to TRBJ2-5; D not resolved. Germline V lookup: CDR1 SGHTA, CDR2 FQGTGA. The ends were cut back, 2 bases at V and 3 bases at J, with 4 bases in the middle. The length of the CDR3 is 12 residues. CDR3 in amino acids: CASSLGKETQYF. In nucleotides, the CDR3 is TGTGCCAGCAGCTTAGGGAAAGAGACCCAGTACTTC.

This clone was recorded a few times. V gene TRBV4-2 combines with J gene TRBJ1-3; TRBD1 is a possible D gene (5 bases). The V end lost 0 bases, the J end lost 2 bases, and 8 bases lay between the germline ends. This CDR3 region has 15 residues. Germline CDR1 and CDR2: LGHNA and YNFKEQ. This CDR3 reads CASSQDREPGNTIYF. The CDR3, as DNA: TGTGCCAGCAGCCAAGACAGGGAACCTGGAAACACCATATATTTT.

The chain uses TRBV4-1 and TRBJ1-5, with a tentative D call TRBD1 (6 bases). CDR1 and CDR2 from the germline V gene are MGHRA and YSYEKL. This CDR3 comprises 17 residues. V lost 4 bases and J lost 0, with 16 bases in between. The CDR3 DNA reads as TGCGCCAGCAGCCCTCGGGGCGGGGGCAATAGCAATCAGCCCCAGCATTTT. Translation: CASSPRGGGNSNQPQHF.

This chain links TRBV29-1 with TRBJ2-3; a possible D gene is TRBD1 (5 bases). V lost 5 bases, J lost 2 bases, and 11 bases lay in between. The V gene's germline CDR1 is SQVTM and CDR2 ANQGSEA. The CDR3 consists of 13 residues. The CDR3 loop is CSVKGIVTDTQYF. The CDR3 DNA is TGCAGCGTTAAGGGGATAGTCACAGATACGCAGTATTTT.

This chain connects TRBV9 to TRBJ2-3, with 12 bases lining up with TRBD2. Germline CDR1 and CDR2: SGDLS and YYNGEE. The CDR3 sequence is 15 residues long. The V segment lost 3 bases and the J segment 2 bases; nucleotides outside the gene matches: 1. CDR3 loop: CASSASGGATDTQYF. In nucleotides, the CDR3 is TGTGCCAGCAGCGCTAGCGGGGGGGCCACAGATACGCAGTATTTT.